A selection of T cell receptor beta chains follows, all from one sample in a study of shared clonotypes between healthy human individuals. Data came from immunoSEQ multiplex PCR; TCRdb stores just in-frame clones and leaves some out. The table lists over 2 million clones, 85% to 95% of them singletons, with approximately 0.39% in the top ten. Specimen: naive CD4+ T cells from PBMCs. These receptors all stem from a man in his late teens or twenties in good health. Some clones in this sample may be carry-over from other donors' samples. Each CDR3 is given with its conserved first and last residue. D genes are given only for firm matches. Rows give clone size only sometimes, using once, few, many, or a class for an expanded clone.

j_call: TRBJ2-5; v_call: TRBV2; clone_size: .; d_call: .; cdr3_nt: TGTGCCAGCAGTGAGGTTGGTTTCCGGTACCAAGAGACCCAGTACTTC; cdr3_aa: CASSEVGFRYQETQYF
j_call: TRBJ2-2; v_call: TRBV7-2; clone_size: .; d_call: TRBD2; cdr3_nt: TGTGCCAGCAGTCCAGTAACGGGCGGGGGCACCGGGGAGCTGTTTTTT; cdr3_aa: CASSPVTGGGTGELFF
j_call: TRBJ1-2; v_call: TRBV9; clone_size: once; d_call: TRBD1; cdr3_nt: TGTGCCAGCAGCGTAGGGCAGGGGGCTACACATGGCTACACCTTC; cdr3_aa: CASSVGQGATHGYTF
j_call: TRBJ2-2; v_call: TRBV15; clone_size: .; d_call: .; cdr3_nt: TGTGCCACCCGACGCGGAGGGGAGGCCGGGGAGCTGTTTTTT; cdr3_aa: CATRRGGEAGELFF
j_call: TRBJ1-5; v_call: TRBV15; clone_size: .; d_call: .; cdr3_nt: TGTGCCACCAGCAGAGATCCCCAGGGACAGCCCCAGCATTTT; cdr3_aa: CATSRDPQGQPQHF
j_call: TRBJ1-1; v_call: TRBV5-1; clone_size: .; d_call: .; cdr3_nt: TGCGCCAGCAGCTTGCTTGGGGCGGGGGACACTGAAGCTTTCTTT; cdr3_aa: CASSLLGAGDTEAFF
j_call: TRBJ2-4; v_call: TRBV18; clone_size: .; d_call: TRBD2; cdr3_nt: TGTGCCAGCTCGGGACTTAGCGGGATACAGAACATTCAGTACTTC; cdr3_aa: CASSGLSGIQNIQYF
j_call: TRBJ2-1; v_call: TRBV5-1; clone_size: .; d_call: TRBD2; cdr3_nt: TGCGCCAGCAGCTCTAGCGGGAGCTCCAATGAGCAGTTCTTC; cdr3_aa: CASSSSGSSNEQFF
j_call: TRBJ2-3; v_call: TRBV6-1; clone_size: .; d_call: TRBD2; cdr3_nt: TGTGCCAGCAGTGTCAGCGGGAGTACGGATACGCAGTATTTT; cdr3_aa: CASSVSGSTDTQYF
j_call: TRBJ1-4; v_call: TRBV28; clone_size: .; d_call: .; cdr3_nt: TGTGCCAGCAGTTCCGCGGATGCCCTCAATGAAAAACTGTTTTTT; cdr3_aa: CASSSADALNEKLFF
j_call: TRBJ2-5; v_call: TRBV9; clone_size: .; d_call: .; cdr3_nt: TGTGCCAGCAGCGTAGAGGGGGTTCGGGAGACCCAGTACTTC; cdr3_aa: CASSVEGVRETQYF
j_call: TRBJ2-3; v_call: TRBV4-2; clone_size: .; d_call: TRBD2; cdr3_nt: TGTGCCAGCAGCCAAGAATTAATGGTCGCTAGCGGGAGGGTAGATACGCAGTATTTT; cdr3_aa: CASSQELMVASGRVDTQYF
j_call: TRBJ2-1; v_call: TRBV11-2; clone_size: .; d_call: .; cdr3_nt: TGTGCCAGCAGCTTGGGTCGAGCGTACAATGAGCAGTTCTTC; cdr3_aa: CASSLGRAYNEQFF
j_call: TRBJ2-3; v_call: TRBV6-1; clone_size: .; d_call: .; cdr3_nt: TGTGCCAGCAGTGAAGGTGGTTACCAGGGCAAGTCAACAGATACGCAGTATTTT; cdr3_aa: CASSEGGYQGKSTDTQYF
j_call: TRBJ1-2; v_call: TRBV7-9; clone_size: few; d_call: .; cdr3_nt: TGTGCCAGCAGCTTAGCGACTGGGTACGGCTATGGCTACACCTTC; cdr3_aa: CASSLATGYGYGYTF
j_call: TRBJ2-7; v_call: TRBV7-9; clone_size: .; d_call: TRBD2; cdr3_nt: TGTGCCAGCAGCCCCGGACTAGCGGGCGAGCAGTACTTC; cdr3_aa: CASSPGLAGEQYF
j_call: TRBJ1-2; v_call: TRBV27; clone_size: .; d_call: .; cdr3_nt: TGTGCCAGCACCCCGAGGGGCAGCCATGGCTACACCTTC; cdr3_aa: CASTPRGSHGYTF
j_call: TRBJ1-1; v_call: TRBV11-2; clone_size: .; d_call: .; cdr3_nt: TGTGCCAGCAGCCTCCTCCAGGGACGCACTGAAGCTTTCTTT; cdr3_aa: CASSLLQGRTEAFF
j_call: TRBJ1-3; v_call: TRBV5-4; clone_size: .; d_call: .; cdr3_nt: TGTGCCAGCAGCTTTTCTTTGGGGGAAGGGGAGGGAAACACCATATATTTT; cdr3_aa: CASSFSLGEGEGNTIYF
j_call: TRBJ2-2; v_call: TRBV7-3; clone_size: .; d_call: TRBD1; cdr3_nt: TGTGCCAGCAGCTCCGATTCCGGGACAGGGCACACCGGGGAGCTGTTTTTT; cdr3_aa: CASSSDSGTGHTGELFF
j_call: TRBJ1-5; v_call: TRBV2; clone_size: .; d_call: .; cdr3_nt: TGTGCCAGCAGTCGGGGGGCGAATCAGCCCCAGCATTTT; cdr3_aa: CASSRGANQPQHF
j_call: TRBJ2-1; v_call: TRBV28; clone_size: .; d_call: .; cdr3_nt: TGTGCCAGCAGTGGGGAATACCCGATTGGAAATCAGTTCTTC; cdr3_aa: CASSGEYPIGNQFF
j_call: TRBJ2-1; v_call: TRBV6-5; clone_size: .; d_call: TRBD2; cdr3_nt: TGTGCCAGCAGTTCCATAGCGGGATACATCGATGAGCAGTTCTTC; cdr3_aa: CASSSIAGYIDEQFF
j_call: TRBJ1-2; v_call: TRBV28; clone_size: .; d_call: .; cdr3_nt: TGTGCCAGCATCGGGGTCGGGACCTTCTATGGCTACACCTTC; cdr3_aa: CASIGVGTFYGYTF
j_call: TRBJ2-7; v_call: TRBV28; clone_size: .; d_call: TRBD1; cdr3_nt: TGTGCCAGCAGTTTATTAATCAGGGCAGGGGGATCCTACGAGCAGTACTTC; cdr3_aa: CASSLLIRAGGSYEQYF
j_call: TRBJ2-7; v_call: TRBV28; clone_size: .; d_call: TRBD2; cdr3_nt: TGTGCCAGCACAGACCCGGGACTAGCGGGCGATTACGAGCAGTACTTC; cdr3_aa: CASTDPGLAGDYEQYF
j_call: TRBJ2-5; v_call: TRBV27; clone_size: .; d_call: TRBD2; cdr3_nt: TGTGCCAGCAGTCCAAGCGGGAGGCCCCTCGGGCAAGAGACCCAGTACTTC; cdr3_aa: CASSPSGRPLGQETQYF